Each of the 5 T cell receptor beta chains below was sequenced from the same sample in a study of T cells in Graves' hyperthyroidism and ophthalmopathy (dated by TCRdb to between 2018 and 2021). Library preparation employed multiplex PCR. Data came from an Illumina HiSeq 2000. The TCR beta CDR3 regions were amplified from RNA transcripts. The first round of RT-PCR for the TCR CDR3 was performed with the HTBI primer set and the Qiagen OneStep RT-PCR kit. Through fastp at Q25 and MiXCR, TCRdb rebuilt clones from the public reads, retaining in-frame beta chains. Identical CDR3 protein sequences are pooled into one entry, listed with their most common genes and DNA. Here the sample has 300,000 to 350,000 distinct CDR3 sequences; roughly 21% occur a single time. In total, the top ten clones hold about 50% of the sample. Material: blood. These receptor sequences come from a woman aged 45-60 years with Graves' hyperthyroidism.

This clonotype was seen at least ten times. The rearrangement uses TRBV18 and TRBJ2-3; the D is unclear. CDR3 length equals 16 residues. Germline V gene data show CDR1 as KGHSH and CDR2 as LQKENI. V lost 0 bases, J lost 2 bases, and 12 bases lay in between. CDR3 DNA sequence: TGTGCCAGCTCACCACCTGGGAAACCGTACACAGATACGCAGTATTTT. It yields the protein CASSPPGKPYTDTQYF.

The chain carries TRBV20-1 and TRBJ2-3, with D perhaps being TRBD1 or TRBD2 (6 bases each). CDR1 is DFQATT, CDR2 SNEGSKA, per germline (reference sequence). The V gene lost 0 bases and the J gene lost 1 base, with 11 bases spanning the gap. The CDR3 covers 15 residues. CDR3 sequence reads: CSARDRRGGTDTQYF. CDR3 nucleotides: TGCAGTGCTAGAGATAGGAGGGGGGGCACAGATACGCAGTATTTT.

This clonotype was counted only a few times. This rearrangement joins TRBV15 to TRBJ2-7; D gene ambiguous. CDR1 is LNHNV and CDR2 is YYDKDF in the germline V gene (reference sequence). This CDR3 comprises 15 residues. V was trimmed by 0 bases and J by 2 bases, leaving 11 bases between them. CDR3 residues: CATSRDQNRAYEQYF. In nucleotides, the CDR3 is TGTGCCACCAGCAGAGATCAAAATAGAGCCTACGAGCAGTACTTC.

This clonotype was observed many times. The chain joins TRBV28 to TRBJ2-5, with 9 positions matching TRBD2. This CDR3 contains 15 residues. V lost 3 bases, J lost 5 bases, and 7 bases stayed unmatched. Germline-derived CDR1 and CDR2 are MDHEN and SYDVKM. CDR3 DNA sequence: TGTGCCAGCAGTTTCCGGGGTAGCGGGAGCGAGACCCAGTACTTC. This encodes CASSFRGSGSETQYF.

At least ten counts were recorded for this clonotype. The V gene is TRBV6-2 or TRBV6-3, the J gene TRBJ1-5; D possibly corresponds to TRBD1 (5 bases). V lost 2 bases to trimming and J lost 1 base, with 9 bases between them. The CDR3 is 15 residues long. Germline CDR1 reads MNHEY; CDR2 reads SVGEGT. The CDR3 is CASSYGAQSNQPQHF. CDR3 in DNA: TGTGCCAGCAGTTACGGGGCACAAAGCAATCAGCCCCAGCATTTT.